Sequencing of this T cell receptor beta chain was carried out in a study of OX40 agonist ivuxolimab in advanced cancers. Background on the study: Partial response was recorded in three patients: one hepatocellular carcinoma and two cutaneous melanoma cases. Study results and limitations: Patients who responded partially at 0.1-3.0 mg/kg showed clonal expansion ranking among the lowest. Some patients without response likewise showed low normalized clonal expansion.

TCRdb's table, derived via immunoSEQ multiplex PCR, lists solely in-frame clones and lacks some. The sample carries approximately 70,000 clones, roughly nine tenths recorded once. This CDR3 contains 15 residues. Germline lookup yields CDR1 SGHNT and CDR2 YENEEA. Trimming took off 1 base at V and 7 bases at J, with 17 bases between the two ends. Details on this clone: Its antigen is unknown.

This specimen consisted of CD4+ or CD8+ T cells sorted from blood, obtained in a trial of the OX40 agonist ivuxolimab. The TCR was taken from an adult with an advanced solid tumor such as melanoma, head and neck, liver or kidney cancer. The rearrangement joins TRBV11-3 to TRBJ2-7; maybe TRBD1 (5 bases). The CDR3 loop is CASSLAQTASGEQYF. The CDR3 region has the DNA TGTGCCAGCAGCTTAGCTCAGACGGCATCAGGGGAGCAGTACTTC. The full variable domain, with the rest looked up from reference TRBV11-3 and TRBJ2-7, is EAGVVQSPRYKIIEKKQPVAFWCNPISGHNTLYWYLQNLGQGPELLIRYENEEAVDDSQLPKDRFSAERLKGVDSTLKIQPAELGDSAVYLCASSLAQTASGEQYFGPGTRLTVT.